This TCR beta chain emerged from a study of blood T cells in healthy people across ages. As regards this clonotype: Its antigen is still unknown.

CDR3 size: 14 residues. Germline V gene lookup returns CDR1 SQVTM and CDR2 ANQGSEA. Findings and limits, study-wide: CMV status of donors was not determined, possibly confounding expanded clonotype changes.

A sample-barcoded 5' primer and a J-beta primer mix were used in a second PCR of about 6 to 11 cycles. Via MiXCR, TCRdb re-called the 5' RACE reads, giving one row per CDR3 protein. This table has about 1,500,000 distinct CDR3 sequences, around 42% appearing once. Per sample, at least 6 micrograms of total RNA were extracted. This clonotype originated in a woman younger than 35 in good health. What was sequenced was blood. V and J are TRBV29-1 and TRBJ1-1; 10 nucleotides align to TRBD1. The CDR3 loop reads CNATGGLGKTEAFF. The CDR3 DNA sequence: TGCAACGCGACAGGGGGCTTAGGAAAGACTGAAGCTTTCTTT.